Shown below are 32 T cell receptor beta chains from a single sample sequenced in a study of OX40 agonist ivuxolimab in advanced cancers. Libraries were prepared by immunoSEQ multiplex PCR; TCRdb keeps only in-frame clonotypes and omits some of them. The sample yields about 82,000 clones, 86% seen once. The input for sequencing was CD4+ or CD8+ T cells sorted from blood, taken in a trial of the OX40 agonist ivuxolimab. The receptors stem from an adult with an advanced solid tumor such as melanoma, head and neck, liver or kidney cancer.

A few counts support this clone. Other DNA sequences within the sample encode an identical CDR3. The rearrangement uses TRBV5-4 and TRBJ2-7; D is tentatively TRBD1 or TRBD2 (6 bases each). CDR3 length: 14 residues. Germline V gives CDR1 SGHNT, CDR2 YYREEE (reference sequence). With 4 bases removed from V and 1 base from J, the gap between germline ends came to 12 bases. This CDR3 is CASSGGTSSYEQYF. As DNA, the CDR3 is TGTGCCAGCAGCGGCGGGACATCTTCCTACGAGCAGTACTTC.

The chain employs TRBV5-6 and TRBJ1-5; no firm D call. Germline CDR1 is SGHDT and CDR2 is YYEEEE. V lost 0 bases and J lost 0, with 13 bases in between. The CDR3 totals 17 residues. The CDR3 nucleotides are TGTGCCAGCAGCTTGGGGCCCGCAAGTTATAGCAATCAGCCCCAGCATTTT. Encoded protein: CASSLGPASYSNQPQHF.

A note on this clone: The sample carries other DNA sequences with the same CDR3. V gene TRBV5-6 combines with J gene TRBJ1-2; 9 nucleotides line up with TRBD1. The CDR3 is 17 amino acids. V gave up 3 bases and J gave up 6 bases; unmatched junction bases: 15. CDR1 SGHDT and CDR2 YYEEEE come from the germline V gene. CDR3 protein: CASSSGLQGAGGDGYTF. The CDR3 DNA sequence: TGTGCCAGCAGCTCAGGTTTACAGGGGGCGGGGGGGGATGGCTACACCTTC.

V and J are TRBV6-1 and TRBJ2-1, with D possibly matching TRBD2 (6 bases). Deletions cut 6 bases from V and 5 bases from J, with 11 bases between. Germline CDR1 is MNHNS and CDR2 is SASEGT. The CDR3 runs 13 residues. CDR3 sequence: CASRGTGNNEQFF. CDR3 nucleotide sequence: TGTGCCAGCAGGGGGACTGGAAACAATGAGCAGTTCTTC.

About this clone: At one boundary the junction diverges from the germline segment, which might be a read error. The rearrangement uses TRBV7-2 and TRBJ1-1; D gene unclear. This CDR3 has 14 residues. The germline gives CDR1 SGHTA, CDR2 FQGNSA. CDR3 DNA: TGTGCCAGCAGCTTAGTTTCGGGCAGCGTCCAACCGGGTTTT. It specifies CASSLVSGSVQPGF.

This clone was detected once. The chain recombines TRBV18 with TRBJ1-5; D not certain. V lost 3 bases and J 7 bases, leaving 10 bases between the germline ends. Germline V gene lookup returns CDR1 KGHSH and CDR2 LQKENI. This CDR3 spans 13 amino acids. The CDR3 protein is CASSPTPKQPQHF. CDR3 nucleotide sequence: TGTGCCAGCTCACCCACCCCAAAACAGCCCCAGCATTTT.

The chain uses TRBV5-1 and TRBJ2-6, with 7 positions matching TRBD2. This CDR3 is 16 amino acids long. CDR1 and CDR2 from the germline V gene are SGHRS and YFSETQ. The junction had 6 bases not matched to a gene; V was cut back by 4 bases and J by 2 bases. The DNA of the CDR3 is TGCGCCAGCAGCATGAGCGGGGAACCTGGGGCCAACGTCCTGACTTTC. This translates into CASSMSGEPGANVLTF.

The table lists this clone with a few counts. This sequence joins TRBV25-1 and TRBJ1-6; D is uncertain. CDR3 length equals 13 residues. Between the trimmed V and J ends, which lost 4 bases and 12 bases, there was a span of 13 bases. Germline V gene data show CDR1 as MGHDK and CDR2 as SYGVNS. The CDR3 region is CASSGTAVGPLHF. Here the CDR3 DNA reads TGTGCCAGCAGTGGGACGGCGGTTGGACCCCTCCACTTT.

This clone was counted a few times. This chain joins TRBV30 and TRBJ1-5; no clear D gene. This CDR3 region has 13 residues. The germline V gene encodes CDR1 GTSNPN and CDR2 SVGIG (reference sequence). Trimming took off 0 bases at V and 4 bases at J, with 7 bases between the two ends. The CDR3 sequence: CAWSVSRNQPQHF. The CDR3 DNA sequence: TGTGCCTGGAGTGTCTCCCGAAATCAGCCCCAGCATTTT.

CDR3 residues: CASSSPQGAGELFF. As DNA, the CDR3 is TGTGCCAGTAGTAGCCCACAGGGGGCCGGGGAGCTGTTTTTT. The J gene is TRBJ2-2, the V gene TRBV19; 8 bases line up with TRBD1. V shed 4 bases, J shed 6 bases, and the junction held 4 bases outside the gene matches. This CDR3 comprises 14 residues. From germline, CDR1 is LNHDA and CDR2 SQIVND (reference sequence).

The rearrangement joins TRBV5-4 to TRBJ1-6; maybe TRBD1 (5 bases). In germline, CDR1 is SGHNT, CDR2 YYREEE (reference sequence). There are 15 residues in the CDR3. Trimming shortened V by 0 bases and J by 9 bases, and 13 bases separated the two germline ends. The CDR3 DNA follows: TGTGCCAGCAGCTTGGATCAGGGAGTGGGTTCACCCCTCCACTTT. It is translated as CASSLDQGVGSPLHF.

V is TRBV11-3 and J is TRBJ2-2; TRBD2 aligns across 9 bases. Unmatched junction bases numbered 13, after V lost 6 bases and J lost 5 bases. The CDR3 consists of 17 residues. The V gene's germline CDR1 is SGHNT and CDR2 YENEEA. In nucleotides, the CDR3 is TGTGCCAGCAGTCCTGAGTTACTAGCGGGTACGACCGGGGAGCTGTTTTTT. Its protein product is CASSPELLAGTTGELFF.

CDR3 residues: CASSTDGLDGTQYF. In nucleotides, the CDR3 is TGTGCCAGCAGCACCGACGGACTTGATGGGACCCAGTACTTC. The V call is TRBV7-9, the J call TRBJ2-5; perhaps TRBD2 as D (5 bases). Germline-derived CDR1 and CDR2 are SEHNR and FQNEAQ (reference sequence). The CDR3 covers 14 residues. V was pared by 5 bases and J by 7 bases, with 17 bases between.

The chain links TRBV10-2 to TRBJ2-5, with D perhaps matching TRBD1 (5 bases). CDR1 and CDR2 (germline): WSHSY, SAAADI. The CDR3 has 15 residues. V was clipped by 4 bases and J by 4 bases, with 16 bases between them. The CDR3: CASSVSPGKRETQYF. In DNA, the CDR3 is TGCGCCAGCAGTGTGTCCCCAGGGAAGCGAGAGACCCAGTACTTC.

The chain couples TRBV7-9 to TRBJ1-4, with D maybe TRBD1 (5 bases). There are 14 residues in the CDR3. V lost 5 bases, J lost 10 bases, and 17 bases lay in between. Germline CDR1 reads SEHNR; CDR2 reads FQNEAQ (reference sequence). CDR3 region: CASSPGGDFGKLFF. CDR3 in DNA: TGTGCCAGCAGCCCCGGGGGGGATTTCGGAAAACTGTTTTTT.

The chain has TRBV19 and TRBJ1-5; D ambiguous. The ends were cut back, 4 bases at V and 5 bases at J, with 15 bases in the middle. This CDR3 is 15 amino acids long. Germline V gives CDR1 LNHDA, CDR2 SQIVND (reference sequence). The CDR3 here is CASSRLGSTDQPQHF. CDR3 coding DNA: TGTGCCAGTAGTAGATTGGGGAGTACCGATCAGCCCCAGCATTTT.

V is TRBV7-9 and J is TRBJ2-5; tentative D call: TRBD2 (7 bases). The V and J ends lost 4 bases and 2 bases respectively, with 11 bases between them. The CDR3 length is 14 residues. Per the germline V gene, CDR1 is SEHNR and CDR2 is FQNEAQ (reference sequence). The CDR3: CASSWGGGQETQYF. CDR3 nucleotide sequence: TGTGCCAGCAGCTGGGGAGGGGGACAAGAGACCCAGTACTTC.

The CDR3 bases are TGTGCCAGCAGCCTTGACAGGGTTTCGTTCCCTAACTATGGCTACACCTTC. It encodes CASSLDRVSFPNYGYTF. The chain combines TRBV7-2 with TRBJ1-2; 7 bases agree with TRBD1. Germline-derived CDR1 and CDR2 are SGHTA and FQGNSA. V shed 5 bases and J 0 bases; nucleotides not matched to a gene: 12. The CDR3 loop spans 17 amino acids.

This chain connects TRBV5-1 to TRBJ1-1, with D perhaps matching TRBD1 (5 bases). CDR1 and CDR2 (germline): SGHRS, YFSETQ. The CDR3 consists of 14 residues. Trimming removed 7 bases at V and 0 bases at J, with 13 bases between. The CDR3 bases are TGCGCCAGCCGGGGGGACGGCATGAACACTGAAGCTTTCTTT. This codes for CASRGDGMNTEAFF.

The chain uses TRBV7-8 and TRBJ1-1, with D tentatively TRBD1 (5 bases). Germline CDR1 and CDR2: SGHVS and FQNEAQ. V shed 2 bases and J shed 5 bases, with 15 bases lying between them. This CDR3 comprises 15 residues. DNA of the CDR3: TGTGCCAGCAGCTTAATGAGAGGGGAGGGGACTGAAGCTTTCTTT. Translation gives CASSLMRGEGTEAFF.

The rearrangement joins TRBV5-5 to TRBJ2-7; 11 bases agree with TRBD2. The V gene's germline CDR1 is SGHKS and CDR2 YYEKEE (reference sequence). The CDR3 contains 13 residues. V lost 2 bases and J lost 7; bases outside the gene matches: 2. The DNA for the CDR3 is TGTGCCAGCAGCTTAGTAGCGGGAGGGGAGCAGTACTTC. Translating gives CASSLVAGGEQYF.

This clone was detected a few times. The chain carries TRBV11-2 and TRBJ2-1; 11 bases match TRBD2. The CDR3 covers 15 residues. The germline gives CDR1 SGHAT, CDR2 FQNNGV. The junction had 8 bases not matched to a gene; V was cut back by 4 bases and J by 9 bases. The CDR3 DNA reads as TGTGCCAGCAGCTCCGTAGCGGGAGGGGTCGGTGAGCAGTTCTTC. The encoded protein is CASSSVAGGVGEQFF. Using reference TRBV11-2 and TRBJ2-1 for the parts outside the CDR3, the full variable domain is EAGVAQSPRYKIIEKRQSVAFWCNPISGHATLYWYQQILGQGPKLLIQFQNNGVVDDSQLPKDRFSAERLKGVDSTLKIQPAKLEDSAVYLCASSSVAGGVGEQFFGPGTRLTVL.

This chain connects TRBV30 to TRBJ2-3, with D possibly matching TRBD2 (5 bases). V lost 0 bases and J lost 9, with 13 bases in between. CDR1 and CDR2 (germline): GTSNPN, SVGIG (reference sequence). The CDR3 loop spans 13 amino acids. The CDR3 loop is CAWSVVRGRTQYF. CDR3 DNA sequence: TGTGCCTGGAGTGTAGTAAGAGGGCGGACGCAGTATTTT.

V and J are TRBV7-9 and TRBJ1-2, with D possibly being TRBD1 (6 bases). The CDR3 loop spans 14 amino acids. Trimming pared 2 bases from V and 4 bases from J, leaving 11 bases between. Germline V gene sequence: CDR1 SEHNR, CDR2 FQNEAQ (reference sequence). The CDR3 region has the DNA TGTGCCAGCAGCTTAACAGGGTGGGCCTATGGCTACACCTTC. Protein sequence: CASSLTGWAYGYTF. Based on the CDR3 plus reference TRBV7-9 and TRBJ1-2, the full variable domain is DTGVSQNPRHKITKRGQNVTFRCDPISEHNRLYWYRQTLGQGPEFLTYFQNEAQLEKSRLLSDRFSAERPKGSFSTLEIQRTEQGDSAMYLCASSLTGWAYGYTFGSGTRLTVV.

This chain uses TRBV29-1 with TRBJ2-2; D may be TRBD1 (6 bases). V was shortened by 6 bases and J by 2 bases, with 37 bases between the two germline ends. This CDR3 has 22 residues. The germline gives CDR1 SQVTM, CDR2 ANQGSEA. CDR3 nucleotide sequence: TGCAGCGTCCGGAAAACCACAAGATTCGGGCCGGGACACCTAACTAACACCGGGGAGCTGTTTTTT. Encoded protein: CSVRKTTRFGPGHLTNTGELFF.

J is TRBJ2-7 and V is TRBV11-3; 8 bases align to TRBD2. Germline V CDR1 and CDR2: SGHNT, YENEEA. CDR3 size: 14 residues. J gave up 5 bases and V 5 bases, and 8 bases lay outside the gene matches. CDR3 region: CASSPTWTSHEQYF. CDR3 DNA sequence: TGTGCCAGCAGCCCGACTTGGACTAGCCACGAGCAGTACTTC.

This rearrangement joins TRBV6-5 to TRBJ1-1; no reliable D call. CDR3 length: 11 amino acids. The V end lost 5 bases, the J end lost 8 bases, and 9 bases lay between the germline ends. Germline CDR1 MNHEY, CDR2 SVGAGI. CDR3 coding DNA: TGTGCCAGCAGTGGGAGGAGGGAAGCTTTCTTT. This codes for CASSGRREAFF.

The CDR3 DNA follows: TGTGCCAGCAAGGCAGGGGCCTTGTACACTGAAGCTTTCTTT. Translation: CASKAGALYTEAFF. The rearrangement joins TRBV6-1 to TRBJ1-1; D is perhaps TRBD1 (6 bases). Trimming removed 7 bases from V and 3 bases from J, with 15 bases in between. The CDR3 is 14 amino acids. Germline CDR1 MNHNS, CDR2 SASEGT.

This clone is medium-sized within its sample. The chain's CDR3 is CASSQGTGADNSPLHF. The CDR3 bases are TGTGCCAGCAGCCAAGGGACAGGGGCGGATAATTCACCCCTCCACTTT. The chain uses TRBV4-2 and TRBJ1-6, with TRBD1 identical over 9 bases. The length of the CDR3 is 16 residues. From germline, CDR1 is LGHNA and CDR2 YNFKEQ. J lost 5 bases, V lost 1 base, and 3 bases had no gene match.

As to this clone: At one of its ends the junction is not consistent with the germline gene, which may arise from a read error. The chain employs TRBV7-7 and TRBJ2-3; 8 nucleotides match TRBD2. Germline V gene sequence: CDR1 SSHAT, CDR2 FNYEAQ (reference sequence). The CDR3 sequence is 16 residues long. CDR3 DNA sequence: TGTGCTAGCAGCTTAGGCGGCGGGAGGACTCCAGATACGCAGTATTTT. Translated, it gives CASSLGGGRTPDTQYF.

CDR3 bases: TGTGCCAGCTCACCGACAGCGAACACTGAAGCTTTCTTT. Encoded protein: CASSPTANTEAFF. The rearrangement links TRBV18 to TRBJ1-1, with D possibly being TRBD1 (5 bases). Germline lookup yields CDR1 KGHSH and CDR2 LQKENI. This CDR3 has 13 amino acids. Trimming left V 3 bases short and J 1 base short, with 6 bases between.

This clone was counted only a few times. The V gene is TRBV6-1, the J gene TRBJ2-1; TRBD2 matches 9 bases. V dropped 4 bases and J dropped 7; count of bases not matched to a gene: 14. The CDR3 consists of 17 residues. Germline assignment: CDR1 MNHNS and CDR2 SASEGT. For the CDR3, the DNA is TGTGCCAGCAGTGTAATAGCGGGAGCCAACCCTGGGAATGAGCAGTTCTTC. This gives the protein CASSVIAGANPGNEQFF.